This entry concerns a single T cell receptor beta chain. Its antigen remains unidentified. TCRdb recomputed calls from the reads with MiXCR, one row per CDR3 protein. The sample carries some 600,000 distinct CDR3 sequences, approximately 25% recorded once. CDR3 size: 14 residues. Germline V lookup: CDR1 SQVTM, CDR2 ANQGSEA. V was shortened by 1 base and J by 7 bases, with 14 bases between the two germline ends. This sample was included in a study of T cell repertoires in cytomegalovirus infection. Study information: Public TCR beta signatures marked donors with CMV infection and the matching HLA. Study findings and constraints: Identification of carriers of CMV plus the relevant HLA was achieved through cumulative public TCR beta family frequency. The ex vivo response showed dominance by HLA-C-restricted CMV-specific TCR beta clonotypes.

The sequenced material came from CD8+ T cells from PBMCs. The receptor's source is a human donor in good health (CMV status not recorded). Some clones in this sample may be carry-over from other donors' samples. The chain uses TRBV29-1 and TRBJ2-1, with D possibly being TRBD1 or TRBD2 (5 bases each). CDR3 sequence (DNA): TGCAGCGTTGAAGGAGGGGTCGATAGGAATGAGCAGTTCTTC. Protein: CSVEGGVDRNEQFF.